This TCR beta chain was captured in a study of blood T cells in healthy people across ages. Whole-study findings and limits: More naive CD4+ cells and higher diversity marked long-lived donors relative to aged donors. Expanded clonotype changes were possibly confounded by unknown donor CMV status.

About this clonotype: The antigen remains unidentified.

The total RNA that was extracted per sample amounted to at least 5.5 micrograms. The CDR3 consists of 15 residues. Germline assignment: CDR1 DFQATT and CDR2 SNEGSKA (reference sequence). V was clipped by 0 bases and J by 6 bases; unmatched bases: 7. A second PCR, run for about 6 to 11 cycles, used a sample-barcoded 5' primer plus a J-beta primer mix. TCRdb passed the 5' RACE reads through MiXCR, listing each CDR3 protein once. In the table there are under 800,000 distinct CDR3 sequences, around 21% of which are singletons. The J gene is TRBJ2-3, the V gene TRBV20-1, with 9 bases matching TRBD2. The sequenced sample consisted of blood. The receptor comes from a man in his 70s in good health. The CDR3 sequence: CSARDWIAGVDTQYF. The CDR3 DNA is TGCAGTGCTAGAGATTGGATAGCGGGAGTGGATACGCAGTATTTT.